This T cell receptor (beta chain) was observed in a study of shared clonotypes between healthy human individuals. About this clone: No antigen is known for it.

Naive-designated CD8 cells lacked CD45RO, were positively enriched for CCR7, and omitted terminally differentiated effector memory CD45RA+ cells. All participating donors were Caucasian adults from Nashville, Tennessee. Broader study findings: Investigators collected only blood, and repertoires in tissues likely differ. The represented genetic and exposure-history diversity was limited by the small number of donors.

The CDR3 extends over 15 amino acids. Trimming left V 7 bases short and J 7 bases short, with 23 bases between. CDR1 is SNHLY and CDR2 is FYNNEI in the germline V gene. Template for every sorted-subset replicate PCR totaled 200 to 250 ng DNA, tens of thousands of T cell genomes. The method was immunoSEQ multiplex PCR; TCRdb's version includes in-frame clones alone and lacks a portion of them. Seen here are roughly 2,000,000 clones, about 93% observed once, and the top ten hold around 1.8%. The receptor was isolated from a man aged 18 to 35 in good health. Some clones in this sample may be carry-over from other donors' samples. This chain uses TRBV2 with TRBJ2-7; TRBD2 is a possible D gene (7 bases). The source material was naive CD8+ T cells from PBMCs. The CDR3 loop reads CASTEGGGPFREQYF. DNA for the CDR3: TGTGCCAGCACCGAAGGGGGGGGACCCTTTCGTGAGCAGTACTTC.